This T cell receptor (beta chain) was captured in a study of T-cell memory formation after mild COVID-19. The V gene's germline CDR1 is SGHTA and CDR2 FQGNSA. The CDR3 is 17 amino acids. Trimming at V came to 6 bases and at J to 2 bases, leaving 13 bases not matched to a gene. A remark on this clonotype: Its cognate antigen is unknown.

TCRdb analysed the 5' RACE reads with MiXCR anew, one entry per CDR3 protein. The data show roughly 240,000 distinct CDR3 sequences, 15% seen once. Study-wide results and caveats: Balance between CD4 and CD8 was seen in clones contracting day 15 to 85, and a CD4+ lean was seen in later expanders. There were some responding clones in pre-infection memory, which suggested that cross-reactive memory had joined.

This receptor was taken from an adult woman who had mild COVID-19 (a few samples of this study predate the infection). Cell type and time point are not known. The rearrangement joins TRBV7-2 to TRBJ1-5, with TRBD1 matching 7 bases. The sequencing input was PBMCs or a T cell subset sorted from them (not recorded which). The CDR3 here is CASSLGRGLGRNQPQHF. In DNA, the CDR3 is TGTGCCAGCAGTTTGGGGAGGGGGCTTGGGCGCAATCAGCCCCAGCATTTT.